The next 18 T cell receptor beta chains were all read from a single sample in a study of blood T cells in healthy people across ages. For the second PCR, which ran for about 7 to 12 cycles, a sample-barcoded 5' primer and a J-beta primer mix were used. Via MiXCR, TCRdb re-called the 5' RACE reads, giving one row per CDR3 protein. Here the sample spans fewer than 1,200,000 distinct CDR3 sequences, less than 25% being singletons. These same records also appear under a second study, on T cells of mothers and their children.

Sequencing was done on a sample of blood. These receptors were taken from a girl aged 2 to 10 in good health.

This clonotype was counted a few times. The V call is TRBV12-3 or TRBV12-4, the J call TRBJ1-5; no firm D call. The CDR3 covers 12 residues. The V and J ends lost 5 bases and 5 bases respectively, with 7 bases between them. The CDR3 bases are TGTGCCAGCAGTACCGACCATCAGCCCCAGCATTTT. This encodes CASSTDHQPQHF.

There are a few counts of this clonotype. The J gene is TRBJ1-1, the V gene TRBV5-1; D possibly corresponds to TRBD1 (5 bases). V was trimmed by 0 bases and J by 5 bases, leaving 14 bases between them. CDR1 and CDR2 (germline): SGHRS, YFSETQ. The CDR3 is 15 residues long. CDR3 nucleotides: TGCGCCAGCAGCTTGGCGGGTTTGGGGGGAACTGAAGCTTTCTTT. It is translated as CASSLAGLGGTEAFF.

J is TRBJ2-1 and V is TRBV19, with no clear D. CDR1 LNHDA and CDR2 SQIVND come from the germline V gene (reference sequence). With 3 bases removed from V and 2 bases from J, the gap between germline ends came to 5 bases. The CDR3 totals 13 residues. The CDR3 reads CASSMGTYNEQFF. The CDR3 DNA follows: TGTGCCAGTAGTATGGGTACCTACAATGAGCAGTTCTTC. The full variable domain, rest sourced from reference TRBV19 and TRBJ2-1, is DGGITQSPKYLFRKEGQNVTLSCEQNLNHDAMYWYRQDPGQGLRLIYYSQIVNDFQKGDIAEGYSVSREKKESFPLTVTSAQKNPTAFYLCASSMGTYNEQFFGPGTRLTVL.

The gene calls are TRBV6-6 and TRBJ1-2; D might be TRBD1 (5 bases). V was shortened by 4 bases and J by 0 bases, with 15 bases between the two germline ends. The germline V gene has CDR1 MNHNY and CDR2 SVGAGI (reference sequence). CDR3 length: 16 amino acids. The CDR3 sequence: CASSSPDNLSNYGYTF. DNA of the CDR3: TGTGCCAGCAGTTCCCCGGACAACCTCTCTAACTATGGCTACACCTTC.

This clonotype was counted a few times. The chain uses TRBV9 and TRBJ2-1; D may be TRBD1 (6 bases). With the DNA end fitting TRBJ2-5 better, the J assignment may be wrong. Germline V gene lookup returns CDR1 SGDLS and CDR2 YYNGEE. CDR3 length: 14 residues. CDR3 DNA sequence: TGTGCCAGCAGCGCCGGGGACAACCAAGAGACCCAGTACTTC. Translating it yields CASSAGDNQETQYF.

This clonotype occurred a few times. This chain uses TRBV24-1 with TRBJ2-5; D gene ambiguous. The DNA matches TRBJ2-1 better at its end, which makes the J call doubtful. Germline loops: CDR1 KGHDR, CDR2 SFDVKD. This CDR3 has 14 amino acids. The CDR3 nucleotides read TGTGCCACCAGTGATTTGGCAGTCTACAATGAGCAGTTCTTC. Residues: CATSDLAVYNEQFF.

This clonotype was detected a few times. This sequence joins TRBV6-6 and TRBJ1-5, with D possibly TRBD1 on 6 matching bases. V gave up 5 bases and J gave up 1 base, with 12 bases separating them. The CDR3 has 15 residues. CDR1 MNHNY and CDR2 SVGAGI come from the germline V gene (reference sequence). The CDR3 DNA is TGTGCCAGCAGTGGGGGCCGGGAGAGCAATCAGCCCCAGCATTTT. This codes for CASSGGRESNQPQHF.

This chain joins TRBV25-1 and TRBJ2-5; D is unresolved. The J call may be faulty, since TRBJ2-7 better matches the DNA end. CDR3 length: 14 amino acids. Germline assignment: CDR1 MGHDK and CDR2 SYGVNS. CDR3: CASSEFFGGYEQYF. The CDR3 nucleotides are TGTGCCAGCAGTGAATTTTTCGGCGGCTACGAGCAGTACTTC.

The CDR3 DNA sequence: TGCGCCAGCAGCCAAGAGACAGGCTCTGGGGCCAACGTCCTGACTTTC. Its translation is CASSQETGSGANVLTF. J is TRBJ2-6 and V is TRBV4-3, with D maybe TRBD1 (6 bases). This CDR3 comprises 16 residues. Germline V CDR1 and CDR2: LGHNA, YSLEER. V was trimmed by 0 bases and J by 0 bases, leaving 6 bases between them.

This clonotype has more than one count but fewer than ten. The V call is TRBV9, the J call TRBJ1-4; 7 positions agree with TRBD1. Germline lookup yields CDR1 SGDLS and CDR2 YYNGEE. The CDR3 is 17 amino acids. J lost 0 bases, V lost 1 base, and 6 bases had no gene match. The CDR3 region is CASSVSGQTSTNEKLFF. Written as DNA, the CDR3 is TGTGCCAGCAGCGTATCGGGACAGACCTCAACTAATGAAAAACTGTTTTTT.

This clonotype was observed a single time. The chain couples TRBV5-1 to TRBJ2-7; 8 bases agree with TRBD2. Germline V gives CDR1 SGHRS, CDR2 YFSETQ. The CDR3 length is 15 residues. V shed 1 base, J shed 4 bases, and the junction held 7 bases outside the gene matches. Here the CDR3 DNA reads TGCGCCAGCAGCTTGACTAGCGGCCATCCATACGAGCAGTACTTC. It translates to CASSLTSGHPYEQYF.

The J gene is TRBJ2-5, the V gene TRBV29-1, with TRBD1 identical over 7 bases. The length of the CDR3 is 15 residues. In germline, CDR1 is SQVTM, CDR2 ANQGSEA. V shed 7 bases and J 5 bases; nucleotides not matched to a gene: 16. CDR3 nucleotides: TGCAGCGCCCGGGACAGCTCCTCGCCCAGGGAGACCCAGTACTTC. Amino acids: CSARDSSSPRETQYF. Complete variable domain (other parts from reference TRBV29-1 and TRBJ2-5): SAVISQKPSRDICQRGTSLTIQCQVDSQVTMMFWYRQQPGQSLTLIATANQGSEATYESGFVIDKFPISRPNLTFSTLTVSNMSPEDSSIYLCSARDSSSPRETQYFGPGTRLLVL.

The rearrangement links TRBV10-3 to TRBJ2-3; TRBD2 matches 10 bases. CDR3 length: 14 amino acids. V shed 4 bases, J shed 4 bases, and the junction held 2 bases outside the gene matches. CDR1 and CDR2 from the germline V gene are ENHRY and SYGVKD. CDR3 sequence reads: CAISGTSGADTQYF. The CDR3 nucleotides are TGTGCCATCAGTGGGACTAGCGGAGCAGATACGCAGTATTTT.

The V call is TRBV29-1, the J call TRBJ2-5; D might be TRBD1 or TRBD2, each matching 6 bases. The CDR3 totals 15 residues. Trimming removed 3 bases from V and 1 base from J, with 15 bases in between. The V gene's germline CDR1 is SQVTM and CDR2 ANQGSEA. Here the CDR3 DNA reads TGCAGCGTTGACACCCCGGGGGCGGTCCAAGAGACCCAGTACTTC. This encodes CSVDTPGAVQETQYF.

This clonotype was observed a few times. The chain employs TRBV29-1 and TRBJ1-2; possible D gene TRBD1, 6 bases. The germline CDR1 and CDR2 sequences are SQVTM and ANQGSEA. This CDR3 contains 11 residues. The V and J ends lost 5 bases and 6 bases respectively, with 10 bases between them. The CDR3 protein is CSVLTGHGYTF. CDR3 nucleotide sequence: TGCAGCGTTCTTACAGGGCATGGCTACACCTTC.

The chain has TRBV6-5 and TRBJ1-3; D is unclear. This CDR3 is built from 15 residues. Germline lookup yields CDR1 MNHEY and CDR2 SVGAGI. Trimming removed 6 bases at V and 0 bases at J, with 12 bases between. This CDR3 is CASSRRGGSGNTIYF. CDR3 in DNA: TGTGCCAGCAGCCGTCGGGGAGGCTCTGGAAACACCATATATTTT.

The chain employs TRBV29-1 and TRBJ2-2; maybe TRBD2 (5 bases). The CDR3 extends over 14 amino acids. Germline-derived CDR1 and CDR2 are SQVTM and ANQGSEA. Trimming shortened V by 4 bases and J by 2 bases, and 11 bases separated the two germline ends. CDR3 loop: CSVGVGGNTGELFF. In nucleotides, the CDR3 is TGCAGCGTTGGGGTCGGAGGAAACACCGGGGAGCTGTTTTTT.

This chain uses TRBV5-1 with TRBJ2-3; D is possibly TRBD2 (6 bases). CDR1 is SGHRS, CDR2 YFSETQ, per germline. V dropped 3 bases and J dropped 4 bases, with 15 bases sitting between them. The CDR3 runs 15 residues. The CDR3 loop reads CASSSQVGGADTQYF. In DNA, the CDR3 is TGCGCCAGCAGCTCACAGGTCGGGGGAGCAGATACGCAGTATTTT. Together with reference TRBV5-1 and TRBJ2-3, the CDR3 gives the full variable domain: KAGVTQTPRYLIKTRGQQVTLSCSPISGHRSVSWYQQTPGQGLQFLFEYFSETQRNKGNFPGRFSGRQFSNSRSEMNVSTLELGDSALYLCASSSQVGGADTQYFGPGTRLTVL.